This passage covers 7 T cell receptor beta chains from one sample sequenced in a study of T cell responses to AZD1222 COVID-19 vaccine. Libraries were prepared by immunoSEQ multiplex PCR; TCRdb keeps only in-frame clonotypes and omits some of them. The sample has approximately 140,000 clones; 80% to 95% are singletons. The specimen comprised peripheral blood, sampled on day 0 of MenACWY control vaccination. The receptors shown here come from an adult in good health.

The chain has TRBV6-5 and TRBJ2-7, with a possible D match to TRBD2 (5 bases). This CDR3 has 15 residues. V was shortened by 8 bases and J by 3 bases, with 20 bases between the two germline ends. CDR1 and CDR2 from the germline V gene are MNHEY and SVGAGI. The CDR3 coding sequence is TGTGCCAGCCGGAACGGGGATCATCCCCTCTACGAGCAGTACTTC. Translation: CASRNGDHPLYEQYF.

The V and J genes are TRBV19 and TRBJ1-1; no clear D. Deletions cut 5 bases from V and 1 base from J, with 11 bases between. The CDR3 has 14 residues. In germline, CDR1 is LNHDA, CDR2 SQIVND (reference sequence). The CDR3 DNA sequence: TGTGCCAGTAGTCCCTGGACGGGGAACACTGAAGCTTTCTTT. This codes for CASSPWTGNTEAFF.

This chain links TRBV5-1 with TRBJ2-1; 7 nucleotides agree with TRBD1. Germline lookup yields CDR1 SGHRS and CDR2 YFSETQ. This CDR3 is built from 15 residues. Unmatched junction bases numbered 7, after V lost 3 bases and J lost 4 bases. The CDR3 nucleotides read TGCGCCAGCAGCTCGGGACAGTTTCAATACAATGAGCAGTTCTTC. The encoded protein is CASSSGQFQYNEQFF.

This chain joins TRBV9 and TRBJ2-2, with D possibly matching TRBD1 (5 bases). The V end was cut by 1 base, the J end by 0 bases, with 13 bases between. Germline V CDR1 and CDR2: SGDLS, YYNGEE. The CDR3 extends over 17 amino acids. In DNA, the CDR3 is TGTGCCAGCAGCGTATTCCAGGGAAACGCGAACACCGGGGAGCTGTTTTTT. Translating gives CASSVFQGNANTGELFF.

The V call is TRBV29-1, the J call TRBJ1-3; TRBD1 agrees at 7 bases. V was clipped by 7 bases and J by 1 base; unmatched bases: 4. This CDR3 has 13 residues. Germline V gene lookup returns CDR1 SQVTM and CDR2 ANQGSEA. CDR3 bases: TGCAGCGCTCACAGGGGTTCTGGAAACACCATATATTTT. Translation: CSAHRGSGNTIYF. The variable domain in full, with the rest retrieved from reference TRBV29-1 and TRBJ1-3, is SAVISQKPSRDICQRGTSLTIQCQVDSQVTMMFWYRQQPGQSLTLIATANQGSEATYESGFVIDKFPISRPNLTFSTLTVSNMSPEDSSIYLCSAHRGSGNTIYFGEGSWLTVV.

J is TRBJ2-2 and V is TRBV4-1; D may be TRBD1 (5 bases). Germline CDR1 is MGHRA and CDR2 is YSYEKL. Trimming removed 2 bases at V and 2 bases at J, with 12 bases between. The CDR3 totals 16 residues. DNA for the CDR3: TGCGCCAGCAGCCAAACCCAGGACAAAAACACCGGGGAGCTGTTTTTT. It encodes CASSQTQDKNTGELFF.

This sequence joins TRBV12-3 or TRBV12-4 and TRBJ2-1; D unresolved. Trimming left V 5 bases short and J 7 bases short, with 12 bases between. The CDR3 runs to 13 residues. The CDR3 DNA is TGTGCCAGCAGTCGTTCGACTGAAAATGAGCAGTTCTTC. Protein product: CASSRSTENEQFF.